This T cell receptor beta chain was documented in a study of CD8+ T cells in alopecia areata. Looking at the study overall: Percent affected scalp area, the SALT score, rated treated patients' severity. Study observations and caveats: As there was one nonresponder, how baseline CD8+ expansion relates to response remains uncertain.

Stated treatment: oral pan-JAK inhibitor, 5-10 mg twice daily. Punch biopsies of lesional scalp, plus peripheral blood, were taken from alopecia areata patients. It was cDNA, reverse transcribed from extracted RNA, that served as the sequencing template. Using immunoSEQ multiplex PCR, the repertoire was profiled, and TCRdb retains in-frame clones only, with some absent. The table includes around 110,000 clones, 50% to 75% detected once. The count of this clone is one. Its cognate antigen is unknown. V was cut by 2 bases and J by 0 bases, with 11 bases left in between. This CDR3 comprises 15 residues. Germline assignment: CDR1 SGHAT and CDR2 FQDESV (reference sequence).

Sequences were derived from CD8+ T cells sorted from blood, sampled at week 24, from a patient treated with tofacitinib. The sequence derives from a human donor with alopecia areata. The chain employs TRBV11-1 and TRBJ2-7; D gene ambiguous. Here the CDR3 reads CASSLFPMGSYEQYF. CDR3 nucleotides: TGTGCCAGCAGCTTATTCCCAATGGGCTCCTACGAGCAGTACTTC. The full variable domain, in which reference TRBV11-1 and TRBJ2-7 provide the parts outside the CDR3, is EAEVAQSPRYKITEKSQAVAFWCDPISGHATLYWYRQILGQGPELLVQFQDESVVDDSQLPKDRFSAERLKGVDSTLKIQPAELGDSAMYLCASSLFPMGSYEQYFGPGTRLTVT.